The 16 T cell receptor beta chains reported below all come from one sample, sequenced in a study of T cell responses to AZD1222 COVID-19 vaccine. Only in-frame clones appear in the TCRdb table, and some are missing; sequencing was by immunoSEQ multiplex PCR. The data hold 170,000 or so clones, with 87% observed a single time. The sample consisted of peripheral blood, taken on day 0 of AZD1222 vaccination. These receptors came from an adult in good health.

The chain employs TRBV18 and TRBJ2-1; D tentatively fits TRBD1 or TRBD2 (5 bases each). The CDR3 contains 14 residues. The germline V and J ends were trimmed by 3 bases and 4 bases, with 10 bases remaining between them. Germline loops: CDR1 KGHSH, CDR2 LQKENI. CDR3 residues: CASSPGTGYNEQFF. CDR3 nucleotides: TGTGCCAGCTCACCGGGGACGGGATACAATGAGCAGTTCTTC.

There are a few counts of this clone. The chain carries TRBV2 and TRBJ2-5; 9 bases line up with TRBD2. With V trimmed by 6 bases and J by 7 bases, 12 bases remained unmatched. The CDR3 contains 15 residues. CDR1 is SNHLY, CDR2 FYNNEI, per germline. DNA of the CDR3: TGTGCCAGCAGCTCCCTTAGCGGGAGCCGGGGGACCCAGTACTTC. It encodes CASSSLSGSRGTQYF.

In its sample, this clone was seen once. This chain joins TRBV4-2 and TRBJ1-4, with no clear D. V shed 0 bases and J shed 1 base, with 6 bases lying between them. The CDR3 totals 15 residues. Germline CDR1 LGHNA, CDR2 YNFKEQ. The CDR3 loop reads CASSQEGLTNEKLFF. The DNA of the CDR3 is TGTGCCAGCAGCCAAGAGGGCTTAACTAATGAAAAACTGTTTTTT.

The chain couples TRBV30 to TRBJ2-1; either TRBD1 or TRBD2 may supply D (6 bases each). Germline CDR1 GTSNPN, CDR2 SVGIG (reference sequence). The ends were cut back, 0 bases at V and 2 bases at J, with 11 bases in the middle. The CDR3 totals 15 residues. The CDR3 here is CAWSVPGAAYNEQFF. CDR3 nucleotide sequence: TGTGCCTGGAGTGTACCGGGGGCCGCCTACAATGAGCAGTTCTTC.

This clone was recorded once. The chain couples TRBV30 to TRBJ2-7, with 7 bases matching TRBD1. Germline CDR1 reads GTSNPN; CDR2 reads SVGIG (reference sequence). The CDR3 is 14 residues long. V lost 0 bases, J lost 0 bases, and 2 bases stayed unmatched. The CDR3 protein is CAWSVGGSSYEQYF. Here the CDR3 DNA reads TGTGCCTGGAGTGTAGGGGGCAGCTCCTACGAGCAGTACTTC.

This chain links TRBV14 with TRBJ1-2; D ambiguous. This CDR3 has 16 amino acids. V lost 0 bases to trimming and J lost 7 bases, with 18 bases between them. Germline values: CDR1 SGHDN, CDR2 FVKESK. The CDR3 here is CASSQDTQGAVRGYTF. The CDR3 DNA is TGTGCCAGCAGCCAAGATACCCAAGGTGCTGTGCGTGGCTACACCTTC.

The gene calls are TRBV28 and TRBJ1-5; 7 positions match TRBD1. V gave up 2 bases and J gave up 15 bases; unmatched junction bases: 7. Germline-derived CDR1 and CDR2 are MDHEN and SYDVKM. This CDR3 contains 12 residues. The CDR3 protein is CASSLPRGMGHF. CDR3 in DNA: TGTGCCAGCAGTTTACCCAGGGGGATGGGGCATTTT.

The J gene is TRBJ1-2, the V gene TRBV14, with D perhaps TRBD1 (5 bases). Trimming stripped 2 bases from V and 6 bases from J, with 22 bases between. This CDR3 is 17 amino acids long. CDR1 is SGHDN and CDR2 is FVKESK in the germline V gene. The CDR3 nucleotides are TGTGCCAGCAGCCAATTTCGTCGGGGAAGGGGTAAGGATGGCTACACCTTC. Its protein product is CASSQFRRGRGKDGYTF.

The rearrangement uses TRBV4-2 and TRBJ1-4; D not resolved. Germline values: CDR1 LGHNA, CDR2 YNFKEQ. This CDR3 spans 16 amino acids. V was trimmed by 4 bases and J by 0 bases, leaving 12 bases between them. The CDR3, as DNA: TGTGCCAGCAGCCCCGGGGTCGGCGCAACTAATGAAAAACTGTTTTTT. Its translation is CASSPGVGATNEKLFF.

The CDR3: CASSPRQGKVNTEAFF. The CDR3 region has the DNA TGTGCCAGCTCACCACGACAGGGTAAGGTGAACACTGAAGCTTTCTTT. The chain joins TRBV18 to TRBJ1-1, with 7 bases fitting TRBD1. CDR1 is KGHSH, CDR2 LQKENI, per germline. The length of the CDR3 is 16 residues. The ends lost 1 base at V and 0 bases at J; junction bases unmatched: 5.

This clone showed up just a few times. The CDR3 region is CASSEYGTQGPPGELFF. The CDR3 nucleotides read TGTGCCAGCAGTGAATACGGCACACAGGGACCTCCCGGGGAGCTGTTTTTT. The chain links TRBV25-1 to TRBJ2-2; TRBD1 is a possible D gene (6 bases). CDR3 length: 17 residues. CDR1 is MGHDK and CDR2 is SYGVNS in the germline V gene. Trimming took off 0 bases at V and 6 bases at J, with 17 bases between the two ends.

The rearrangement links TRBV4-2 to TRBJ2-7; 9 bases line up with TRBD2. V shed 2 bases and J 5 bases; nucleotides not matched to a gene: 7. The CDR3 is 15 residues long. In germline, CDR1 is LGHNA, CDR2 YNFKEQ. The DNA of the CDR3 is TGTGCCAGCAGCCAAATAGCGGGAGAGATGAACGAGCAGTACTTC. This gives the protein CASSQIAGEMNEQYF.

The gene calls are TRBV15 and TRBJ1-3, with D uncertain. Germline V gene sequence: CDR1 LNHNV, CDR2 YYDKDF (reference sequence). The length of the CDR3 is 16 residues. V lost 1 base and J 2 bases, leaving 12 bases between the germline ends. The CDR3 here is CATSRGARRAGNTIYF. CDR3 DNA: TGTGCCACCAGCAGAGGGGCCAGGCGGGCTGGAAACACCATATATTTT. Full variable domain (rest looked up from reference TRBV15 and TRBJ1-3): DAMVIQNPRYQVTQFGKPVTLSCSQTLNHNVMYWYQQKSSQAPKLLFHYYDKDFNNEADTPDNFQSRRPNTSFCFLDIRSPGLGDTAMYLCATSRGARRAGNTIYFGEGSWLTVV.

This chain links TRBV3-1 (or the pseudogene TRBV3-2) with TRBJ2-2, with TRBD2 matching over 15 bases. Trimming took 4 bases from V and 6 from J; bases not matched to a gene: 9. Germline loops: CDR1 LGHDT, CDR2 YNNKEL (reference sequence). The CDR3 contains 18 residues. The CDR3 region has the DNA TGTGCCAGCAGCCGCGGACTAGCGGGGGGGACGGCGGCCGGGGAGCTGTTTTTT. Amino acids: CASSRGLAGGTAAGELFF.

This clone was found a few times. This chain uses TRBV30 with TRBJ1-2; TRBD1 might be the D (6 bases). Germline CDR1 and CDR2: GTSNPN and SVGIG (reference sequence). Deletions cut 5 bases from V and 4 bases from J, with 14 bases between. The CDR3 has 13 amino acids. CDR3 protein: CAWQPGGLYGYTF. The CDR3 region has the DNA TGTGCCTGGCAACCGGGGGGGCTCTATGGCTACACCTTC.

This clone came up once. V and J are TRBV5-5 and TRBJ1-2, with 7 positions matching TRBD1. There are 14 residues in the CDR3. CDR1 is SGHKS and CDR2 is YYEKEE in the germline V gene (reference sequence). Trimming removed 4 bases from V and 5 bases from J; junction bases left unmatched: 8. The CDR3 nucleotides read TGTGCCAGCAGCACGTCCGGGACAGCTTATGGCTACACCTTC. This translates into CASSTSGTAYGYTF.